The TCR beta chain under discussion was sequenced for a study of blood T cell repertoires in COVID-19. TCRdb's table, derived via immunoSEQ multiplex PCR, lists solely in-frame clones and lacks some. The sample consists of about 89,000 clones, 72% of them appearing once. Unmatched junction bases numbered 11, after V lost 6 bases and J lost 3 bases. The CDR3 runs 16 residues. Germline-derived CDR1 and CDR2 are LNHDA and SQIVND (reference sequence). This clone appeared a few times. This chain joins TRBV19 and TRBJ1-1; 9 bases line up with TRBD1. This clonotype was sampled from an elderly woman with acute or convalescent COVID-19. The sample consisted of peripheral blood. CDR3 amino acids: CASSPGTGRSHTEAFF. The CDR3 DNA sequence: TGTGCCAGTAGCCCAGGGACAGGGAGGTCGCACACTGAAGCTTTCTTT.